A selection of T cell receptor beta chains follows, all from one sample in a study of T cell repertoires in cytomegalovirus infection. TCRdb reprocessed the reads with MiXCR, giving one entry per CDR3 protein. Here the sample spans around 740,000 distinct CDR3 sequences, roughly 35% being singletons. Input material: PBMCs. These receptors all come from a human donor in good health (CMV status not recorded). Some clones in this sample may be carry-over from other donors' samples. Each CDR3 is given with its conserved first and last residue. A D gene is named only where the DNA matches it firmly. Size is omitted from some rows. Given values are once, few, many or a class for expanded clones.

V gene	clone size	D gene	J gene	CDR3 length	CDR3 DNA	CDR3 protein
TRBV6-1	many	NA	TRBJ2-1	15	TGTGCCAGCAGTGAAGCTGGGAAGTCGGACAATGAGCAGTTCTTC	CASSEAGKSDNEQFF
TRBV30	NA	TRBD1	TRBJ2-1	16	TGTGCCTGGAGTGGTAGACAGGGAGCCTCTTACAATGAGCAGTTCTTC	CAWSGRQGASYNEQFF
TRBV7-8	many	TRBD2	TRBJ2-5	17	TGTGCCAGCAGCTCATGGACTAGCGGGGGCCACCAAGAGACCCAGTACTTC	CASSSWTSGGHQETQYF
TRBV7-6	many	NA	TRBJ1-1	13	TGTGCCAGCAGCTTGGGGGGTTGGGGTGAAGCTTTCTTT	CASSLGGWGEAFF
TRBV5-6	few	NA	TRBJ2-7	15	TGTGCCAGCAGCTTGGGCACCATTGCCATCTACGAGCAGTACTTC	CASSLGTIAIYEQYF
TRBV27	few	TRBD1	TRBJ1-5	14	TGTGCCAGCAGCTCCCAGGGGGTAGGACAGCCCCAGCATTTT	CASSSQGVGQPQHF
TRBV28	many	NA	TRBJ2-5	13	TGTGCCAGCAGTTTATTCCCACAAGAGACCCAGTACTTC	CASSLFPQETQYF
TRBV12-3/TRBV12-4	NA	TRBD1	TRBJ2-1	12	TGTGCCAGCAGCGAGGGACAGGGAGAGCAGTTCTTC	CASSEGQGEQFF
TRBV4-1	NA	NA	TRBJ1-6	15	TGCGCCAGCAGCCAAGGTTACAGAGATAATTCACCCCTCCACTTT	CASSQGYRDNSPLHF
TRBV27	NA	NA	TRBJ2-7	18	TGTGCCAGCAGGCCCGGGAGAGGGAGCCCCCACCATAGTTACGAGCAGTACTTC	CASRPGRGSPHHSYEQYF
TRBV6-1	few	TRBD1	TRBJ1-1	16	TGTGCCAGCAGTTCTGGGACAGGGGTTTTTGACACTGAAGCTTTCTTT	CASSSGTGVFDTEAFF
TRBV28	few	TRBD1	TRBJ2-7	14	TGTGCCAGCAGTCGGGCCGGGACAGCCTACGAGCAGTACTTC	CASSRAGTAYEQYF